This T cell receptor beta chain was recovered during a study of cytomegalovirus exposure and HLA in healthy donors. Study information: A previous analysis identified 90 million to 140 million unique TCR beta sequences derived from roughly 180 million T cells. General study findings and limits: One variant, a missense change in DCLRE1C, was linked in a later analysis to TCR beta V- and J-gene trimming. The likely explanation for a cluster of highly shared sequence variants was sequencing artifact. For most subjects, TCR beta sequences were reported to predict HLA-A and HLA-B alleles with accuracy.

The PCR was carried out with 60 Vbeta primers and 13 Jbeta primers. Assay used: immunoSEQ multiplex PCR; TCRdb lists only in-frame clones, some missing. The sample consists of some 110,000 clones, 70% of them appearing once. Comments on this clone: The antigen is unknown.

The sequenced sample was PBMCs. This sequence originates from a young man in good health and CMV-seropositive.

CDR3: CASSPTRGRGDTQYF. The CDR3 DNA is TGTGCCAGCAGCCCAACGAGGGGGCGCGGAGATACGCAGTATTTT. This chain links TRBV7-9 with TRBJ2-3; TRBD1 agrees at 7 bases. CDR1 is SEHNR, CDR2 FQNEAQ, per germline (reference sequence). CDR3 length: 15 residues. V lost 5 bases to trimming and J lost 5 bases; unmatched junction nucleotides: 10.